Following are 26 T cell receptor beta chains from one sample sequenced in a study of cytomegalovirus exposure and HLA in healthy donors. In the PCR, 60 Vbeta and 13 Jbeta primers were used. Using immunoSEQ multiplex PCR, the repertoire was profiled, and TCRdb retains in-frame clones only, with some absent. Of over 150,000 clones listed, 81% are singletons. Source material: PBMCs. The receptor source for this set is a woman in her forties or fifties in good health and CMV-seronegative.

This rearrangement joins TRBV15 to TRBJ2-7; 9 nucleotides match TRBD1. CDR1 and CDR2 (germline): LNHNV, YYDKDF (reference sequence). This CDR3 has 15 residues. The ends lost 3 bases at V and 6 bases at J; junction bases unmatched: 9. CDR3 DNA sequence: TGTGCCACCAGCAGGAGGGACAGGGTTGGCCCCGAGCAGTACTTC. It is translated as CATSRRDRVGPEQYF.

The chain joins TRBV6-1 to TRBJ2-2, with TRBD1 matching 9 bases. This CDR3 comprises 14 residues. CDR1 is MNHNS, CDR2 SASEGT, per germline. Germline trimming cut 6 bases from V and 4 bases from J; bases unmatched to any gene: 3. This CDR3 is CASRMTGGTGELFF. CDR3 sequence (DNA): TGTGCCAGCAGGATGACAGGGGGCACCGGGGAGCTGTTTTTT.

This clone was seen a handful of times. This rearrangement joins TRBV5-6 to TRBJ2-5; 8 nucleotides align to TRBD1. V trimming: 1 base; J trimming: 6 bases; junction bases outside the gene matches: 8. Germline CDR1 reads SGHDT; CDR2 reads YYEEEE. This CDR3 comprises 15 residues. The CDR3 region is CASSLLAGGKQTQYF. The CDR3 bases are TGTGCCAGCAGCTTGTTGGCAGGGGGCAAACAGACCCAGTACTTC.

This clone was seen only a few times. The J gene is TRBJ1-3, the V gene TRBV2; D not resolved. The length of the CDR3 is 15 residues. With 2 bases removed from V and 0 bases from J, the gap between germline ends came to 8 bases. Germline-derived CDR1 and CDR2 are SNHLY and FYNNEI. CDR3 loop: CASSESRSSGNTIYF. CDR3 bases: TGTGCCAGCAGTGAAAGTAGGAGCTCTGGAAACACCATATATTTT. The whole variable domain, remainder taken from reference TRBV2 and TRBJ1-3, is EPEVTQTPSHQVTQMGQEVILRCVPISNHLYFYWYRQILGQKVEFLVSFYNNEISEKSEIFDDQFSVERPDGSNFTLKIRSTKLEDSAMYFCASSESRSSGNTIYFGEGSWLTVV.

The chain recombines TRBV19 with TRBJ1-6; D possibly corresponds to TRBD1 (5 bases). The germline V gene has CDR1 LNHDA and CDR2 SQIVND (reference sequence). The CDR3 is 14 residues long. The V gene lost 5 bases and the J gene lost 6 bases, with 11 bases spanning the gap. The CDR3 loop is CASSVKDSNSPLHF. CDR3 DNA sequence: TGTGCCAGTAGTGTAAAAGACAGTAATTCACCCCTCCACTTT.

The chain carries TRBV5-6 and TRBJ2-1; 9 positions match TRBD2. This CDR3 has 17 residues. The V segment lost 4 bases and the J segment 4 bases; nucleotides outside the gene matches: 12. Germline CDR1 is SGHDT and CDR2 is YYEEEE. DNA of the CDR3: TGTGCCAGCAGCCCGGAGCGAGCGGGGGGCTTGTACAATGAGCAGTTCTTC. Its protein product is CASSPERAGGLYNEQFF.

The J gene is TRBJ1-2, the V gene TRBV18; D is uncertain. V lost 0 bases and J 8 bases, leaving 16 bases between the germline ends. CDR1 and CDR2 (germline): KGHSH, LQKENI. The CDR3 is 15 residues long. The CDR3 nucleotides read TGTGCCAGCTCACCACCGAGCCAATCTATCGAGGGCTACACCTTC. Translation: CASSPPSQSIEGYTF.

V and J are TRBV4-3 and TRBJ2-5; 10 bases match TRBD2. Unmatched junction bases numbered 15, after V lost 4 bases and J lost 4 bases. Germline CDR1 LGHNA, CDR2 YSLEER. This CDR3 spans 18 amino acids. The CDR3 DNA is TGCGCCAGCAGCCCTTCGGGTAGCGGGGGGCCCTGGGGAGAGACCCAGTACTTC. Its protein is CASSPSGSGGPWGETQYF.

The chain links TRBV7-9 to TRBJ2-1; weak D call: TRBD1 (6 bases). The germline V gene encodes CDR1 SEHNR and CDR2 FQNEAQ (reference sequence). V was pared by 5 bases and J by 10 bases, with 9 bases between. The CDR3 contains 11 residues. The CDR3 sequence: CASSPRGEQFF. CDR3 coding DNA: TGTGCCAGCAGCCCAAGGGGGGAGCAGTTCTTC.

This clone came up once. V and J are TRBV30 and TRBJ2-7, with TRBD2 matching over 16 bases. The germline gives CDR1 GTSNPN, CDR2 SVGIG (reference sequence). The CDR3 contains 16 residues. Trimming removed 0 bases from V and 1 base from J; junction bases left unmatched: 0. As DNA, the CDR3 is TGTGCCTGGAGTGTGGGACTAGCGGGAGGGTCCTACGAGCAGTACTTC. It codes for CAWSVGLAGGSYEQYF.

Only one count was recorded for this clone. This rearrangement joins TRBV7-9 to TRBJ2-2, with a possible D match to TRBD1 (5 bases). Germline V gene sequence: CDR1 SEHNR, CDR2 FQNEAQ (reference sequence). This CDR3 has 12 residues. Trimming stripped 5 bases from V and 6 bases from J, with 7 bases between. This chain's CDR3 is CASSPGSGELFF. The CDR3 bases are TGTGCCAGCAGCCCAGGGTCCGGGGAGCTGTTTTTT.

The chain has TRBV5-5 and TRBJ2-5; 9 positions match TRBD2. CDR3 size: 16 residues. Germline CDR1 reads SGHKS; CDR2 reads YYEKEE (reference sequence). V lost 0 bases and J lost 2; bases outside the gene matches: 5. CDR3: CASSLAATSGQETQYF. CDR3 DNA: TGTGCCAGCAGCTTGGCCGCGACTAGCGGTCAAGAGACCCAGTACTTC.

The gene calls are TRBV9 and TRBJ2-1; 10 bases fit TRBD2. CDR3 size: 14 residues. CDR1 and CDR2 from the germline V gene are SGDLS and YYNGEE. The ends lost 3 bases at V and 8 bases at J; junction bases unmatched: 5. The CDR3 here is CASSGSGGGYEQFF. The CDR3 DNA sequence: TGTGCCAGCAGCGGGAGCGGGGGGGGGTATGAGCAGTTCTTC.

The V and J genes are TRBV7-6 and TRBJ2-7; the D gene is possibly TRBD2 (6 bases). Trimming took 7 bases from V and 2 from J, leaving 18 bases between them. Germline CDR1 reads SGHVS; CDR2 reads FNYEAQ. The CDR3 contains 15 residues. As DNA, the CDR3 is TGTGCCAGCACCCCAGGTGGAGGGGTTGCCTACGAGCAGTACTTC. Its translation: CASTPGGGVAYEQYF.

The rearrangement uses TRBV6-5 and TRBJ2-3, with D possibly TRBD2 on 5 matching bases. The CDR3 has 14 residues. Deletions cut 2 bases from V and 6 bases from J, with 12 bases between. CDR1 MNHEY and CDR2 SVGAGI come from the germline V gene. CDR3 region: CASSYSGAVDTQYF. The CDR3 nucleotides are TGTGCCAGCAGTTACAGCGGTGCAGTGGATACGCAGTATTTT.

This clone came up once. The chain combines TRBV27 with TRBJ2-3, with 11 bases lining up with TRBD2. Losses at the gene ends were 7 bases for V and 6 bases for J; bases not matched to a gene: 9. Per the germline V gene, CDR1 is MNHEY and CDR2 is SMNVEV (reference sequence). This CDR3 contains 15 residues. This chain's CDR3 is CASTPLSGRGDTQYF. CDR3 DNA sequence: TGTGCCAGCACCCCCCTTAGCGGGAGGGGTGATACGCAGTATTTT.

The rearrangement links TRBV27 to TRBJ1-4, with D possibly matching TRBD1 (5 bases). V lost 2 bases and J lost 4, with 11 bases in between. Germline assignment: CDR1 MNHEY and CDR2 SMNVEV (reference sequence). The CDR3 has 15 amino acids. The CDR3 bases are TGTGCCAGCAGTTTAACAGGCCAGGTTAATGAAAAACTGTTTTTT. Protein sequence: CASSLTGQVNEKLFF. Combining the CDR3 with reference TRBV27 and TRBJ1-4 gives the whole variable domain EAQVTQNPRYLITVTGKKLTVTCSQNMNHEYMSWYRQDPGLGLRQIYYSMNVEVTDKGDVPEGYKVSRKEKRNFPLILESPSPNQTSLYFCASSLTGQVNEKLFFGSGTQLSVL.

The chain joins TRBV28 to TRBJ2-4, with D possibly being TRBD2 (7 bases). Germline CDR1 reads MDHEN; CDR2 reads SYDVKM. CDR3 length: 16 amino acids. V dropped 6 bases and J dropped 2 bases, with 17 bases sitting between them. This CDR3 is CASSHMGGRTKNIQYF. CDR3 in DNA: TGTGCCAGCAGCCATATGGGGGGGCGAACCAAAAACATTCAGTACTTC.

V usage is TRBV10-3 and J usage is TRBJ1-1; the D gene is possibly TRBD1 (6 bases). V lost 3 bases, J lost 5 bases, and 7 bases lay in between. The germline CDR1 and CDR2 sequences are ENHRY and SYGVKD. The CDR3 is 12 residues long. The CDR3: CAISEDRTEAFF. CDR3 in DNA: TGTGCCATCAGTGAAGACAGGACTGAAGCTTTCTTT.

This chain links TRBV28 with TRBJ1-5; D remains ambiguous. Germline V lookup: CDR1 MDHEN, CDR2 SYDVKM. This CDR3 is 13 amino acids long. Trimming took off 3 bases at V and 3 bases at J, with 6 bases between the two ends. The CDR3: CASSLGDNQPQHF. The CDR3 region has the DNA TGTGCCAGCAGTTTGGGCGACAATCAGCCCCAGCATTTT.

This chain connects TRBV7-2 to TRBJ2-1, with 7 bases lining up with TRBD1. The germline V gene has CDR1 SGHTA and CDR2 FQGNSA. J was trimmed by 2 bases and V by 5 bases; bases with no gene match: 6. This CDR3 has 15 residues. CDR3 in amino acids: CASSTGQSPYNEQFF. The CDR3, as DNA: TGTGCCAGCAGCACGGGACAGTCCCCCTACAATGAGCAGTTCTTC.

The CDR3 here is CASSLIGGYGYTF. The CDR3 DNA follows: TGTGCCAGCAGTTTAATAGGGGGTTATGGCTACACCTTC. This chain links TRBV28 with TRBJ1-2; D is perhaps TRBD1 (6 bases). Trimming shortened V by 2 bases and J by 5 bases, and 9 bases separated the two germline ends. The CDR3 spans 13 residues. The germline CDR1 and CDR2 sequences are MDHEN and SYDVKM.

This rearrangement joins TRBV4-1 to TRBJ2-1; D is uncertain. There are 14 residues in the CDR3. From germline, CDR1 is MGHRA and CDR2 YSYEKL. V lost 0 bases and J 7 bases, leaving 10 bases between the germline ends. Here the CDR3 reads CASSQDPVGNEQFF. CDR3 nucleotides: TGCGCCAGCAGCCAAGATCCGGTCGGGAATGAGCAGTTCTTC.

This CDR3 is CASSREVDPYETQYF. In DNA, the CDR3 is TGTGCCAGCAGCCGGGAAGTCGACCCTTACGAGACCCAGTACTTC. The V call is TRBV11-2, the J call TRBJ2-5, with D possibly matching TRBD2 (5 bases). Trimming pared 5 bases from V and 5 bases from J, leaving 18 bases between. CDR1 is SGHAT and CDR2 is FQNNGV in the germline V gene. The CDR3 covers 15 residues.

The V and J genes are TRBV14 and TRBJ2-1, with 8 bases aligning to TRBD2. The ends lost 4 bases at V and 2 bases at J; junction bases unmatched: 7. CDR1 is SGHDN, CDR2 FVKESK, per germline. This CDR3 is 16 amino acids long. The CDR3 region is CASSRVGGDTYNEQFF. For the CDR3, the DNA is TGTGCCAGCAGCCGCGTCGGGGGGGACACCTACAATGAGCAGTTCTTC.

This clone was picked up one time. The chain is built from TRBV27 and TRBJ2-7; 9 bases fit TRBD1. Looked up from germline, CDR1 is MNHEY and CDR2 is SMNVEV (reference sequence). J gave up 4 bases and V 5 bases, and 9 bases lay outside the gene matches. The CDR3 has 15 residues. DNA for the CDR3: TGTGCCAGCAGTATTACAGGGGGCGCATCTTACGAGCAGTACTTC. Its protein is CASSITGGASYEQYF.